A single sample is the source of the 8 T cell receptor beta chains below, sequenced in a study of shared clonotypes between healthy human individuals. Repertoires were generated with immunoSEQ multiplex PCR, while TCRdb's copy carries only in-frame clones and drops some. The sample has around 1.6 million clones, nearly 99% seen once. What was sequenced was naive CD4+ T cells sorted from blood. The subset is: CD45RA+ positively selected. All receptors come from a man younger than 40 in good health.

The genes are TRBV18 and TRBJ2-7; D not certain. CDR3 size: 14 residues. Germline V gene sequence: CDR1 KGHSH, CDR2 LQKENI. V was cut by 6 bases and J by 0 bases, with 12 bases left in between. The CDR3 nucleotides read TGTGCCAGCTCCGTCAAAAGCAGCTCCTACGAGCAGTACTTC. Amino acid sequence: CASSVKSSSYEQYF.

This chain links TRBV7-2 with TRBJ2-7; D gene unclear. Trimming cost V 2 bases and J 2 bases, with 13 bases left between them. Germline CDR1 and CDR2: SGHTA and FQGNSA. This CDR3 region has 15 residues. The CDR3 DNA reads as TGTGCCAGCAGCTTAACTGGGTATGGGACCTACGAGCAGTACTTC. This gives the protein CASSLTGYGTYEQYF. The full variable domain, its missing parts supplied by reference TRBV7-2 and TRBJ2-7, is GAGVSQSPSNKVTEKGKDVELRCDPISGHTALYWYRQSLGQGLEFLIYFQGNSAPDKSGLPSDRFSAERTGGSVSTLTIQRTQQEDSAVYLCASSLTGYGTYEQYFGPGTRLTVT.

The gene calls are TRBV4-3 and TRBJ1-4; D not certain. The CDR3 loop spans 13 amino acids. Germline assignment: CDR1 LGHNA and CDR2 YSLEER. V lost 4 bases and J 5 bases, leaving 8 bases between the germline ends. The DNA of the CDR3 is TGCGCCAGCAGCCGAGGACCCAATGAAAAACTGTTTTTT. Encoded protein: CASSRGPNEKLFF.

V usage is TRBV11-2 and J usage is TRBJ2-5, with D hard to call. V was pared by 4 bases and J by 5 bases, with 8 bases between. Germline CDR1 SGHAT, CDR2 FQNNGV. The CDR3 runs to 12 residues. The CDR3 protein is CASSSNRETQYF. Here the CDR3 DNA reads TGTGCCAGCAGCTCCAACCGGGAGACCCAGTACTTC.

In its sample, this clone was seen once. The chain has TRBV5-1 and TRBJ2-3; 12 bases agree with TRBD2. In germline, CDR1 is SGHRS, CDR2 YFSETQ. CDR3 length equals 20 residues. After removal of 4 bases from V and 0 bases from J, the junction contained 15 bases not matched to a gene. The CDR3: CASSRGAGTSGLASTDTQYF. CDR3 in DNA: TGCGCCAGCAGCCGTGGAGCCGGGACTAGCGGGCTTGCTAGCACAGATACGCAGTATTTT.

The V gene is TRBV7-2, the J gene TRBJ1-5, with 8 nucleotides matching TRBD1. The V gene's germline CDR1 is SGHTA and CDR2 FQGNSA. The CDR3 loop spans 15 amino acids. Trimming took 5 bases from V and 0 from J; bases not matched to a gene: 3. The CDR3 reads CASSQTGVSNQPQHF. In DNA, the CDR3 is TGTGCCAGCAGCCAGACAGGGGTTAGCAATCAGCCCCAGCATTTT.

V is TRBV7-9 and J is TRBJ1-5, with D maybe TRBD1 (5 bases). Trimming shortened V by 2 bases and J by 0 bases, and 14 bases separated the two germline ends. CDR1 and CDR2 (germline): SEHNR, FQNEAQ (reference sequence). The CDR3 has 17 residues. The CDR3 loop is CASSLSWGGSSNQPQHF. CDR3 in DNA: TGTGCCAGCAGCTTATCTTGGGGGGGGAGTAGCAATCAGCCCCAGCATTTT.

The gene calls are TRBV7-9 and TRBJ1-3, with D tentatively TRBD1 (6 bases). The CDR3 runs 15 residues. Germline CDR1 and CDR2: SEHNR and FQNEAQ (reference sequence). Trimming removed 4 bases at V and 0 bases at J, with 10 bases between. CDR3 sequence reads: CASSSQGLSGNTIYF. The CDR3 region has the DNA TGTGCCAGCAGCTCACAGGGCCTCTCTGGAAACACCATATATTTT.